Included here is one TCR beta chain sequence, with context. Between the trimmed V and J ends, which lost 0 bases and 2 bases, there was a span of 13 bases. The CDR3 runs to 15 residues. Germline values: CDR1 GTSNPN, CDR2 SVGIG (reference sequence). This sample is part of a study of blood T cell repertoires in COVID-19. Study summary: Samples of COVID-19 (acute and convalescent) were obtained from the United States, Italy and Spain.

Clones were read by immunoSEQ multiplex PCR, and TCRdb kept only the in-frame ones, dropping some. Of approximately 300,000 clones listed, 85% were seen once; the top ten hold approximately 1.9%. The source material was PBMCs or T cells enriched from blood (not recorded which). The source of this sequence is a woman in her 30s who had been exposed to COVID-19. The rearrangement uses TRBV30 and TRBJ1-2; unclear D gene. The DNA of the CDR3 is TGTGCCTGGAGTGTACGTGGAGGGTGGAACTATGGCTACACCTTC. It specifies CAWSVRGGWNYGYTF.